The 16 T cell receptor beta chains reported below all come from one sample, sequenced in a study of blood T cell repertoires in COVID-19. Sequencing was performed with immunoSEQ multiplex PCR; in TCRdb, only in-frame clones are kept and a portion is missing. The sample includes just over 300,000 clones, 80% to 90% of them seen just once. The sample consisted of PBMCs or T cells enriched from blood (not recorded which). The receptors were sampled from a man aged 25 to 45 who had recovered from COVID-19.

The chain is built from TRBV29-1 and TRBJ2-7; a possible D gene is TRBD1 (6 bases). V was cut by 4 bases and J by 0 bases, with 16 bases left in between. The CDR3 spans 15 residues. CDR1 and CDR2 from the germline V gene are SQVTM and ANQGSEA. The CDR3: CSVGFGGDFSYEQYF. As DNA, the CDR3 is TGCAGCGTTGGTTTTGGGGGCGACTTCTCCTACGAGCAGTACTTC.

This clone was detected only a few times. The V and J genes are TRBV21-1 and TRBJ1-5. TRBV21-1 is shown as a pseudogene. CDR3 length: 15 residues. CDR3 in DNA: TGTGCCAGCAGCACACGTGGAGGGGCCAATCAGCCCCAGCATTTT. Amino acids: CASSTRGGANQPQHF.

The V and J genes are TRBV19 and TRBJ1-2, with TRBD1 identical over 7 bases. After removal of 10 bases from V and 4 bases from J, the junction contained 12 bases not matched to a gene. The CDR3 contains 14 residues. Germline CDR1 LNHDA, CDR2 SQIVND (reference sequence). The CDR3: CATTRQGEVYGYTF. CDR3 bases: TGTGCCACGACAAGACAGGGAGAGGTCTATGGCTACACCTTC.

The chain joins TRBV3-1 (or the pseudogene TRBV3-2) to TRBJ1-2; D is unclear. This CDR3 is 14 amino acids long. Germline V CDR1 and CDR2: LGHDT, YNNKEL (reference sequence). V was trimmed by 0 bases and J by 2 bases, leaving 7 bases between them. DNA for the CDR3: TGTGCCAGCAGCCAAGATACGAGGAACTATGGCTACACCTTC. It translates to CASSQDTRNYGYTF.

The chain has TRBV10-3 and TRBJ1-5; possible D gene TRBD1, 6 bases. Germline values: CDR1 ENHRY, CDR2 SYGVKD. CDR3 length: 14 residues. V dropped 4 bases and J dropped 2 bases, with 9 bases sitting between them. The CDR3 is CAISARGGNQPQHF. For the CDR3, the DNA is TGTGCCATCAGTGCCAGGGGCGGCAATCAGCCCCAGCATTTT.

J is TRBJ1-5 and V is TRBV23-1; 8 bases fit TRBD1. TRBV23-1 is an ORF, and what it does is uncertain. The CDR3 is 16 residues long. With V trimmed by 3 bases and J by 3 bases, 7 bases remained unmatched. CDR3 amino acids: CASSHLGQGPNQPQHF. The CDR3 region has the DNA TGCGCCAGCAGTCATTTAGGACAGGGTCCCAATCAGCCCCAGCATTTT.

This chain links TRBV2 with TRBJ2-1; 9 bases are shared with TRBD1. Per the germline V gene, CDR1 is SNHLY and CDR2 is FYNNEI. CDR3 size: 20 residues. V trimming: 3 bases; J trimming: 1 base; junction bases outside the gene matches: 16. CDR3 DNA: TGTGCCAGCAGTGATGGGGACAGGGCCTCGAGTACTTGGTCCTACAATGAGCAGTTCTTC. Translated, it gives CASSDGDRASSTWSYNEQFF. Drawing the rest from reference TRBV2 and TRBJ2-1, the complete variable domain is EPEVTQTPSHQVTQMGQEVILRCVPISNHLYFYWYRQILGQKVEFLVSFYNNEISEKSEIFDDQFSVERPDGSNFTLKIRSTKLEDSAMYFCASSDGDRASSTWSYNEQFFGPGTRLTVL.

This chain joins TRBV4-3 and TRBJ2-2; D is possibly TRBD2 (5 bases). With 0 bases removed from V and 3 bases from J, the gap between germline ends came to 11 bases. The CDR3 contains 16 residues. Germline V lookup: CDR1 LGHNA, CDR2 YSLEER. The CDR3 protein is CASSQEGGRYTGELFF. The CDR3 DNA follows: TGCGCCAGCAGCCAAGAAGGAGGCCGATACACCGGGGAGCTGTTTTTT.

The V call is TRBV9, the J call TRBJ1-4; 9 positions match TRBD1. Unmatched junction bases numbered 7, after V lost 3 bases and J lost 7 bases. This CDR3 is 15 amino acids long. The germline V gene encodes CDR1 SGDLS and CDR2 YYNGEE. CDR3 region: CASSDPGQGREKLFF. CDR3 nucleotides: TGTGCCAGCAGCGATCCGGGACAGGGACGTGAAAAACTGTTTTTT.

The V call is TRBV10-3, the J call TRBJ2-1; TRBD1 aligns across 12 bases. The V gene's germline CDR1 is ENHRY and CDR2 SYGVKD. V shed 9 bases and J 12 bases; nucleotides not matched to a gene: 12. CDR3 length: 14 amino acids. The CDR3 DNA follows: TGTGCCATAAGCCCGGGACAGGGGGCTCCTCTGCAGTTCTTC. This sequence encodes CAISPGQGAPLQFF.

The rearrangement joins TRBV11-2 to TRBJ1-1, with D maybe TRBD1 (5 bases). Germline loops: CDR1 SGHAT, CDR2 FQNNGV. V was pared by 0 bases and J by 6 bases, with 14 bases between. This CDR3 is 15 amino acids long. CDR3 residues: CASSLDPSGRAEAFF. CDR3 DNA sequence: TGTGCCAGCAGCTTAGATCCATCAGGGCGCGCTGAAGCTTTCTTT.

Of note for this clone: Other DNA sequences in the sample encode the same CDR3. The V and J genes are TRBV7-9 and TRBJ1-1, with D hard to call. This CDR3 has 13 residues. Trimming removed 4 bases at V and 5 bases at J, with 11 bases between. CDR1 and CDR2 from the germline V gene are SEHNR and FQNEAQ (reference sequence). The CDR3, as DNA: TGTGCCAGCAGCTCGTCGGGAGGGACTGAAGCTTTCTTT. Amino acid sequence: CASSSSGGTEAFF.

As DNA, the CDR3 is TGCAGCGTTGAACAGTTAAACACCGGGGAGCTGTTTTTT. Translated: CSVEQLNTGELFF. The chain has TRBV29-1 and TRBJ2-2; D is unclear. Trimming left V 2 bases short and J 2 bases short, with 6 bases between. This CDR3 contains 13 residues. Germline V gives CDR1 SQVTM, CDR2 ANQGSEA.

CDR3 DNA sequence: TGTGCCTGGAGTGGCAGTGGTTCACCCCTCCACTTT. Its protein is CAWSGSGSPLHF. This chain connects TRBV30 to TRBJ1-6; D is unclear. Germline CDR1 reads GTSNPN; CDR2 reads SVGIG (reference sequence). This CDR3 is 12 amino acids long. Trimming removed 1 base from V and 9 bases from J, with 7 bases in between.

V and J are TRBV7-9 and TRBJ1-2; D unresolved. Trimming removed 1 base at V and 0 bases at J, with 9 bases between. Germline loops: CDR1 SEHNR, CDR2 FQNEAQ (reference sequence). The CDR3 has 15 amino acids. Written as DNA, the CDR3 is TGTGCCAGCAGCTTAGGGCAGGCTGCTAACTATGGCTACACCTTC. Translated: CASSLGQAANYGYTF.

Written as DNA, the CDR3 is TGCGCCAGCAGCCCCGATGGACAGCCCAATCAGCCCCAGCATTTT. This translates into CASSPDGQPNQPQHF. This chain joins TRBV5-1 and TRBJ1-5, with D perhaps TRBD1 (6 bases). The V gene's germline CDR1 is SGHRS and CDR2 YFSETQ. Trimming pared 4 bases from V and 3 bases from J, leaving 14 bases between. This CDR3 region has 15 residues.